The source of this T cell receptor (beta chain) is a study of T cells in Graves' hyperthyroidism and ophthalmopathy. The study left out patients who had uncontrolled infection, other autoimmune disease, pregnancy or lactation. Authors of the study amplified TCR beta CDR3 regions from RNA transcripts. The primer set for the first-round RT-PCR of the TCR CDR3 was HTBI. TCRdb reanalysed the multiplex PCR reads using MiXCR and keeps one entry per CDR3 protein. The repertoire consists of hundreds of thousands of distinct CDR3 sequences, with approximately 14% occurring once and the leading ten covering roughly 10%. The CDR3 totals 14 residues. V dropped 3 bases and J dropped 11; count of bases not matched to a gene: 10.

The chain couples TRBV12-3 or TRBV12-4 to TRBJ2-1, with TRBD1 matching over 7 bases. The specimen was blood. The TCR originated in a woman aged 18-29 years with Graves' hyperthyroidism. Here the CDR3 DNA reads TGTGCCAGCAGTTTTGGGGACAGCTTAACCCAGCAGTTCTTC. It translates to CASSFGDSLTQQFF.